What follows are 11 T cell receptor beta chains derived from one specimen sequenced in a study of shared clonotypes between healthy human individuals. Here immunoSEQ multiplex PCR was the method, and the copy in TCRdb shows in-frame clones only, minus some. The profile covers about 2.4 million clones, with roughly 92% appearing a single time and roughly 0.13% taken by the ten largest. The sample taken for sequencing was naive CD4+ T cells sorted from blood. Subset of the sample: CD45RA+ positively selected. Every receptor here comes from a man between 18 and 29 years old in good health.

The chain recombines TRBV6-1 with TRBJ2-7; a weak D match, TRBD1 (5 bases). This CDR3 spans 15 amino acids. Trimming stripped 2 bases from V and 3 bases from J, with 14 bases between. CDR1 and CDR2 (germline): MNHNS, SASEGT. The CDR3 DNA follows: TGTGCCAGCAGTGAATCCCCAGGGAAAGTCTACGAGCAGTACTTC. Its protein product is CASSESPGKVYEQYF.

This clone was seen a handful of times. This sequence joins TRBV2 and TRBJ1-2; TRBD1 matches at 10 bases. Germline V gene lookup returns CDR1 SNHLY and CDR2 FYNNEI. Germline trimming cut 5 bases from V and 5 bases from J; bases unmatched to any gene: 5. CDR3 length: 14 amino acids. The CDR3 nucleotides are TGTGCCAGCAGTCCGGGACAGGGGATGTATGGCTACACCTTC. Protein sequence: CASSPGQGMYGYTF.

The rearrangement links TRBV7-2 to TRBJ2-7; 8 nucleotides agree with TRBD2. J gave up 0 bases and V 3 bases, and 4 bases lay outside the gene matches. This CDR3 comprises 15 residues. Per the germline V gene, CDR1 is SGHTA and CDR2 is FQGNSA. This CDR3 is CASSFTAGDSYEQYF. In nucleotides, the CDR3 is TGTGCCAGCAGCTTTACAGCGGGAGACTCCTACGAGCAGTACTTC.

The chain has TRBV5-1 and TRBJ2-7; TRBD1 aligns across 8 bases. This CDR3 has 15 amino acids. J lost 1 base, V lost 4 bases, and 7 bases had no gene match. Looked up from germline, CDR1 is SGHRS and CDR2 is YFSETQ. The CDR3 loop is CASSLRTGNSYEQYF. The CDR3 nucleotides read TGCGCCAGCAGCCTGCGGACAGGGAATTCCTACGAGCAGTACTTC.

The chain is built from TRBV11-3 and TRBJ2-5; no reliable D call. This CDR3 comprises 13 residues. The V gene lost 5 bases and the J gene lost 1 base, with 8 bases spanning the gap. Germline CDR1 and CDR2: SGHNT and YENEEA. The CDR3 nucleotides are TGTGCCAGCAGCACGGGCCTCCAAGAGACCCAGTACTTC. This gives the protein CASSTGLQETQYF.

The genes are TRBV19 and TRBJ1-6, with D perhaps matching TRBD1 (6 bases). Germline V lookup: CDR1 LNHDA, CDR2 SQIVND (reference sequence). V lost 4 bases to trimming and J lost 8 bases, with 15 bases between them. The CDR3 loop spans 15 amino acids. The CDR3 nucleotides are TGTGCCAGTAGTAAAGCACAGGGATGGGATTCACCCCTCCACTTT. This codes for CASSKAQGWDSPLHF.

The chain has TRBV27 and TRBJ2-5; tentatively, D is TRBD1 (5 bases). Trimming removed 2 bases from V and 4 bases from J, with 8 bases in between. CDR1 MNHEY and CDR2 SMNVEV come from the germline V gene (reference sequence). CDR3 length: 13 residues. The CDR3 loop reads CASSLARAETQYF. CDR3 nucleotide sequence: TGTGCCAGCAGTTTAGCCAGGGCAGAGACCCAGTACTTC.

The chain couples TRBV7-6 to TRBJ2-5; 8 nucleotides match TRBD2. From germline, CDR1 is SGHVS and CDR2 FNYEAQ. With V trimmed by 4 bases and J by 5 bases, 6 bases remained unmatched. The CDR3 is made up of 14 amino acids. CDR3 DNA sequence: TGTGCCAGCAGCTCCCGGGGGGGAGTGGAGACCCAGTACTTC. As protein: CASSSRGGVETQYF. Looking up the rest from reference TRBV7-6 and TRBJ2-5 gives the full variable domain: GAGVSQSPRYKVTKRGQDVALRCDPISGHVSLYWYRQALGQGPEFLTYFNYEAQQDKSGLPNDRFSAERPEGSISTLTIQRTEQRDSAMYRCASSSRGGVETQYFGPGTRLLVL.

The CDR3 loop is CASSFPGAGSPLHF. The CDR3 nucleotides are TGTGCCAGCAGCTTCCCAGGGGCGGGTTCACCCCTCCACTTT. V and J are TRBV7-9 and TRBJ1-6; D might be TRBD1 (6 bases). The CDR3 loop spans 14 amino acids. Trimming took 3 bases from V and 9 from J, leaving 12 bases between them. Germline values: CDR1 SEHNR, CDR2 FQNEAQ (reference sequence).

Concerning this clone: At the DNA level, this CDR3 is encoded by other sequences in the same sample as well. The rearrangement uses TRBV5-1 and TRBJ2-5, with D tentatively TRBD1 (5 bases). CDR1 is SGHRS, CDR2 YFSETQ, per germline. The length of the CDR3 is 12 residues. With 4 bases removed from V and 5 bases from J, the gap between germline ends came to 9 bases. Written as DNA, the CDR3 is TGCGCCAGCAGCCAGCAGGGCGAGACCCAGTACTTC. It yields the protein CASSQQGETQYF. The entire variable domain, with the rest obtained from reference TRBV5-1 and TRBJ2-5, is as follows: KAGVTQTPRYLIKTRGQQVTLSCSPISGHRSVSWYQQTPGQGLQFLFEYFSETQRNKGNFPGRFSGRQFSNSRSEMNVSTLELGDSALYLCASSQQGETQYFGPGTRLLVL.

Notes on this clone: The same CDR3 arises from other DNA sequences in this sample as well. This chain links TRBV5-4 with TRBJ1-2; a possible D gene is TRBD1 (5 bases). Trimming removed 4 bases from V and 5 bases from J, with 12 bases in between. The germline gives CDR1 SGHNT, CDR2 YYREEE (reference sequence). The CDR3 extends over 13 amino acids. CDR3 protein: CASSPGRDYGYTF. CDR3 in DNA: TGTGCCAGCAGCCCCGGCAGGGATTATGGCTACACCTTC.